This TCR beta chain was sequenced during a study of blood T cell repertoires in COVID-19. The ends were cut back, 4 bases at V and 10 bases at J, with 23 bases in the middle. The CDR3 extends over 15 amino acids. In germline, CDR1 is SGHDT, CDR2 YYEEEE. Generated by immunoSEQ multiplex PCR, the TCRdb table keeps only in-frame clones and is missing some. Here the sample spans around 170,000 clones, about 83% being singletons. The sample holds one count of this clone. Sequenced input: peripheral blood. This sequence was found in a woman aged 80 or over with acute or convalescent COVID-19. This chain uses TRBV5-6 with TRBJ1-1, with D maybe TRBD1 (6 bases). The CDR3 protein is CASSPTSTGPRRAFF. The CDR3 coding sequence is TGTGCCAGCAGCCCCACCTCCACAGGGCCGAGGAGAGCTTTCTTT.